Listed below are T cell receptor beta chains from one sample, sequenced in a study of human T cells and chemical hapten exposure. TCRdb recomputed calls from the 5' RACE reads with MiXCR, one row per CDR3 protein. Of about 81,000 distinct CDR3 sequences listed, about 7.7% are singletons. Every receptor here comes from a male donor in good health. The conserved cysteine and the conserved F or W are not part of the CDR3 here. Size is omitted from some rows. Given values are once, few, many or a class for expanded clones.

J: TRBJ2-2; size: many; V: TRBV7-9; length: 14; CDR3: ASSPRAGTNTGELF
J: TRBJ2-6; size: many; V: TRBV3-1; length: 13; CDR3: ASSPTRSGANVLT
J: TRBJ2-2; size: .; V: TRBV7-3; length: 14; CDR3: ASSPTGGVSAGELF
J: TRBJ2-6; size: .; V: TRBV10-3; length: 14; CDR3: AISESTGSGANVLT
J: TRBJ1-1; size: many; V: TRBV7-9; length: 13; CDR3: ASSLAGRENTEAF
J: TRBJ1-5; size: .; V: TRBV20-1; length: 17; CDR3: SAKHWQRQDSYSNQPQH
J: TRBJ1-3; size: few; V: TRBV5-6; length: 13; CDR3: ASSLADRGGNTIY
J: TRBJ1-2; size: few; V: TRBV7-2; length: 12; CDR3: ASSLVSQNYGYT
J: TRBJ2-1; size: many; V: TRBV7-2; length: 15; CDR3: ASSSPPEGPTYNEQF
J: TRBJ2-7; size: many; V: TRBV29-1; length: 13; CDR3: SVEDRDRVTYEQY
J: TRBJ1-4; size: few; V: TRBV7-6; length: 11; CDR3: ASSLGAKEKLF
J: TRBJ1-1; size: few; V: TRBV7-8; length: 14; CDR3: ASSRTQGRWETEAF
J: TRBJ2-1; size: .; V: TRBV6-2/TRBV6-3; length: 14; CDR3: ASSYYGSGGGNEQF
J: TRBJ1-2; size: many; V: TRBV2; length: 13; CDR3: ASSEAGGYNYGYT
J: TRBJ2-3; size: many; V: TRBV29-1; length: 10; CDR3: SVASSTDTQY
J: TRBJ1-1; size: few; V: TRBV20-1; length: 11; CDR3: SASLGGVTEAF
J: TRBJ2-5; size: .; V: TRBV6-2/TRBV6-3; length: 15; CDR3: ASSSGLEGKSQETQY
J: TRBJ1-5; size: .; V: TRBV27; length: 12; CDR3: ASSVPGQNQPQH
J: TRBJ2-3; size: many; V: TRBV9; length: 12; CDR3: ASSVVPSTDTQY
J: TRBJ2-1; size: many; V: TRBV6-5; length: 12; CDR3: ASSEDRGYNEQF
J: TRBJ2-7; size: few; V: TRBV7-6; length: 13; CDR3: ASSLSEAGNYEQY
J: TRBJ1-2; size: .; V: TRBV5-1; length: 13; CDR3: ASSLGDRGVYGYT
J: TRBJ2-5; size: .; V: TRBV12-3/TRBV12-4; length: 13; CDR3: ASRLAGGGQETQY
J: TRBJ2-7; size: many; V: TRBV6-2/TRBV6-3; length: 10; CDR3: ASSSGAYEQY
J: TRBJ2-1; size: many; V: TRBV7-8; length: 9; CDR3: ASSTFEEQF
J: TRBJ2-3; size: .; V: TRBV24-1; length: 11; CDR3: ATSDPARQRQY
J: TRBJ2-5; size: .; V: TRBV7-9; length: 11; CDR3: ASRAVSSKTQY
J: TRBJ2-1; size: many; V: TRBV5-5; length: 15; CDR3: ASSWGGPGSSYNEQF
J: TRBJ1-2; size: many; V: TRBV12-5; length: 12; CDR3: ASGLGLGGYGYT
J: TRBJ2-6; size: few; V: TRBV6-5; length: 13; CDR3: ATLKDLSGANVLT
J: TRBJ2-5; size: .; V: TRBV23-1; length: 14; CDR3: ASSQSDYRGEETQY
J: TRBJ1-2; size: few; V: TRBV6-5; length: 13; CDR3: ASRRPGQGDYGYT
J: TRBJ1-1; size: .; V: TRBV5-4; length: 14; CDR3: ASSLTGQGLNTEAF
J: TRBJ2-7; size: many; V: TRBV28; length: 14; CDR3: ASSHRTAVSSYEQY
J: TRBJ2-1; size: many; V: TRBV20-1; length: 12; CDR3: SAPLRTSMPEQF
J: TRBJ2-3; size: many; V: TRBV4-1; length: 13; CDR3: ASSQAQGRADTQY
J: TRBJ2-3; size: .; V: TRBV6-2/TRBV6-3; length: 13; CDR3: ASSYRGASTDTQY
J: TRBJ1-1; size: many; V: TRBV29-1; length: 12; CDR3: SVLRAFKGTEAF
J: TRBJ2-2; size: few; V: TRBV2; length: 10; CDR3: ASSDDTGELF
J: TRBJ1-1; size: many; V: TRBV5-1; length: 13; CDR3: ASSLDGASDTEAF
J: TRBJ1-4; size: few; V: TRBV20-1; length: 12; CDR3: SARRTSEGEKLF
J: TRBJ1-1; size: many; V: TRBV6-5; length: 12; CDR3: ASSYSEGGTEAF
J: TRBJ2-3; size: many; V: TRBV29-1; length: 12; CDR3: SVEDKGETDTQY
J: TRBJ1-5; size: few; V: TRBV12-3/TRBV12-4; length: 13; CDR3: ASSLWGTVNQPQH
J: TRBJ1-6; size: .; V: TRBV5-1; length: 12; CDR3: ASSFRDRDSPLH